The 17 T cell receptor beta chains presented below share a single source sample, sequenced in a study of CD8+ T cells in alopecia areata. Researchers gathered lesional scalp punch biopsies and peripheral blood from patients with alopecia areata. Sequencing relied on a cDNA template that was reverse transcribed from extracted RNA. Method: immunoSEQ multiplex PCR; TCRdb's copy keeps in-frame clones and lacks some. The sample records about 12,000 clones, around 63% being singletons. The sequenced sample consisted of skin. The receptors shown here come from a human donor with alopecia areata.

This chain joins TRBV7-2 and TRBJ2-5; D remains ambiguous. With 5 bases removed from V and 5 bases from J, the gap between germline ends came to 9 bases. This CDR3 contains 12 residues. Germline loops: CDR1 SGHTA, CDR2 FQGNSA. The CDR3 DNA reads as TGTGCCAGCAGCCAAAGACTGGAGACCCAGTACTTC. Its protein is CASSQRLETQYF.

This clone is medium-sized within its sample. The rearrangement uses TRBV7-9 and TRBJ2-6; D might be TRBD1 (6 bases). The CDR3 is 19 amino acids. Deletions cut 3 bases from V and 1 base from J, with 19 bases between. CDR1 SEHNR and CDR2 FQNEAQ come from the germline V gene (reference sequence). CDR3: CASSFMDSLTISGANVLTF. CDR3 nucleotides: TGTGCCAGCAGCTTCATGGACAGCCTTACAATTTCTGGGGCCAACGTCCTGACTTTC.

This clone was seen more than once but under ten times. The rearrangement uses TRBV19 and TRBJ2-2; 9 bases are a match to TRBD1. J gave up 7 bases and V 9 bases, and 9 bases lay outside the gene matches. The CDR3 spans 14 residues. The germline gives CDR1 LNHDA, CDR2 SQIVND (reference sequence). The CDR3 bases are TGTGCCAGCCTAAATGACAGGGGGAGCGGGGAGCTGTTTTTT. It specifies CASLNDRGSGELFF. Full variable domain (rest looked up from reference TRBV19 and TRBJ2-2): DGGITQSPKYLFRKEGQNVTLSCEQNLNHDAMYWYRQDPGQGLRLIYYSQIVNDFQKGDIAEGYSVSREKKESFPLTVTSAQKNPTAFYLCASLNDRGSGELFFGEGSRLTVL.

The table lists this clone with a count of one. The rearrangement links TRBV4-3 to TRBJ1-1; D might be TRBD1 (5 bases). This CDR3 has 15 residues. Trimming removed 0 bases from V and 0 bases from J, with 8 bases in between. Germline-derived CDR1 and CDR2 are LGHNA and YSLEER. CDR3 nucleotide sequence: TGCGCCAGCAGCCAAGAGTACAGGCTGAACACTGAAGCTTTCTTT. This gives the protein CASSQEYRLNTEAFF.

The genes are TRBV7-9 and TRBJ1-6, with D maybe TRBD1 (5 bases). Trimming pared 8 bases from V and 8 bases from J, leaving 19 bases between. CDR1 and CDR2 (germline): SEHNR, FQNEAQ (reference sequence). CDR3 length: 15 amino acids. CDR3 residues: CASPPRGGGHSPLHF. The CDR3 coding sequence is TGTGCCAGCCCCCCCCGGGGGGGAGGTCATTCACCCCTCCACTTT.

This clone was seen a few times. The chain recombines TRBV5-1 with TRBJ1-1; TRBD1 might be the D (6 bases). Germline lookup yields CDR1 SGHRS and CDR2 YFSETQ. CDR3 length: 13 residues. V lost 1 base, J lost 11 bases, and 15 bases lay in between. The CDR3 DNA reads TGCGCCAGCAGCTTGTTGGCAGGGGCTTCCGCTTTCTTT. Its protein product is CASSLLAGASAFF.

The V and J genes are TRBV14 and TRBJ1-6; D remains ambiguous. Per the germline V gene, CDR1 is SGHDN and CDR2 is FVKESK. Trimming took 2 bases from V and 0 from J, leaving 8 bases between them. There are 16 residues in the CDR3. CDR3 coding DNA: TGTGCCAGCAGCCAAAGTGAGAGCTCCTATAATTCACCCCTCCACTTT. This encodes CASSQSESSYNSPLHF.

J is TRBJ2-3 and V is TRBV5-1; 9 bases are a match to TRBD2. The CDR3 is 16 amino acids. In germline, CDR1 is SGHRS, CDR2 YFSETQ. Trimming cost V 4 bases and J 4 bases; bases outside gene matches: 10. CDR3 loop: CASSRTGTSIADTQYF. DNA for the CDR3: TGCGCCAGCAGCCGAACCGGGACTAGCATCGCAGATACGCAGTATTTT. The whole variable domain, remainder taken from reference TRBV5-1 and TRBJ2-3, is KAGVTQTPRYLIKTRGQQVTLSCSPISGHRSVSWYQQTPGQGLQFLFEYFSETQRNKGNFPGRFSGRQFSNSRSEMNVSTLELGDSALYLCASSRTGTSIADTQYFGPGTRLTVL.

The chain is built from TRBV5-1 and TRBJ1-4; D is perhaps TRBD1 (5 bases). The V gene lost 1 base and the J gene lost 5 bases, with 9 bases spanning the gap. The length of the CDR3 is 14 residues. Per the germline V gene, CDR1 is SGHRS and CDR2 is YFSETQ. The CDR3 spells CASSLQGFNEKLFF. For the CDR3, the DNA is TGCGCCAGCAGCTTGCAGGGCTTCAATGAAAAACTGTTTTTT.

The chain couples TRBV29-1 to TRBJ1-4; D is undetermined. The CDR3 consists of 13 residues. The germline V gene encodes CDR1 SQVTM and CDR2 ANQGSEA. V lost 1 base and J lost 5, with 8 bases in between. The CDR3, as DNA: TGCAGCGTTGAAGGGTCATCAAATGAAAAACTGTTTTTT. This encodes CSVEGSSNEKLFF.

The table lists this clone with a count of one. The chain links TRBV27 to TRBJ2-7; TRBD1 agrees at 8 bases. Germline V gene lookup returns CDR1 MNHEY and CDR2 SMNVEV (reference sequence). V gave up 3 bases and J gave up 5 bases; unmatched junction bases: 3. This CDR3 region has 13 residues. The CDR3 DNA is TGTGCCAGCAGTTTGACAGGGGACCACGAGCAGTACTTC. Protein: CASSLTGDHEQYF.

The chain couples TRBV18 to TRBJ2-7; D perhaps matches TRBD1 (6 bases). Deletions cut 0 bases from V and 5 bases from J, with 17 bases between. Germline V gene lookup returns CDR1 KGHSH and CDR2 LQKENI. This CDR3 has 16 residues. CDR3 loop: CASSPPNTGNLNEQYF. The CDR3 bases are TGTGCCAGCTCACCACCGAACACAGGGAATCTTAACGAGCAGTACTTC.

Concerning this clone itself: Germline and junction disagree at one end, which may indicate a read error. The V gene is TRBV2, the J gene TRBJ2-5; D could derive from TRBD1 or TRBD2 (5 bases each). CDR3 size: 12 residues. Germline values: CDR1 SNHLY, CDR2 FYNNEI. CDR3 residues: CASSEHDHPGHF. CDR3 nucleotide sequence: TGTGCCAGCAGTGAACATGACCACCCGGGGCACTTC.

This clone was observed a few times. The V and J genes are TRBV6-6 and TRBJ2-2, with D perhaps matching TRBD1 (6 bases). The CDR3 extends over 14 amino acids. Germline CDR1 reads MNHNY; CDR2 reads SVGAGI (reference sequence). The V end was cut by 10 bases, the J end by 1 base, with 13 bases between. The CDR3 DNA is TGTGCCACCCCCGGGACACTGAACACCGGGGAGCTGTTTTTT. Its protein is CATPGTLNTGELFF.

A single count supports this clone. The CDR3 is CASSLGSRNQPQHF. The DNA of the CDR3 is TGTGCCAGCAGCCTGGGCAGTCGCAATCAGCCCCAGCATTTT. This sequence joins TRBV5-6 and TRBJ1-5; no reliable D call. CDR1 is SGHDT and CDR2 is YYEEEE in the germline V gene. With 4 bases removed from V and 2 bases from J, the gap between germline ends came to 10 bases. The CDR3 is made up of 14 amino acids.

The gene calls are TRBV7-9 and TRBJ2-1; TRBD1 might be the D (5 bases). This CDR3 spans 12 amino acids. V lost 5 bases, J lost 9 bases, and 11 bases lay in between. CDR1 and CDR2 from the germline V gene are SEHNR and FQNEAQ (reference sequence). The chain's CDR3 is CASSTQGAEQFF. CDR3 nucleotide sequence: TGTGCCAGCAGCACTCAGGGTGCTGAGCAGTTCTTC.

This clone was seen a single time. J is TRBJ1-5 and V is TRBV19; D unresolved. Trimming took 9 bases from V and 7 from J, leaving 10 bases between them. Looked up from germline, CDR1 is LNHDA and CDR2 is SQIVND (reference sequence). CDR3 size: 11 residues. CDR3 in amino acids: CASGEEQPQHF. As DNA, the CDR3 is TGTGCCAGCGGGGAAGAACAGCCCCAGCATTTT.